The source of this TCR beta chain is a study of blood T cells in healthy people across ages. Germline V lookup: CDR1 SEHNR, CDR2 FQNEAQ (reference sequence). This CDR3 spans 12 amino acids. Deletions cut 2 bases from V and 5 bases from J, with 6 bases between. PCR was performed a second time for roughly 7 to 11 cycles using a sample-barcoded 5' primer and a J-beta primer mix. TCRdb reanalysed the 5' RACE reads using MiXCR and keeps one entry per CDR3 protein. The sample yields some 290,000 distinct CDR3 sequences, around 30% seen once. This clonotype was seen a few times. The sample was blood. The chain carries TRBV7-9 and TRBJ2-5, with D hard to call. This receptor was taken from a woman between 65 and 79 years old in good health. The chain's CDR3 is CASSLQLETQYF. The CDR3 region has the DNA TGTGCCAGCAGCTTACAGCTGGAGACCCAGTACTTC.